A selection of T cell receptor beta chains follows, all from one sample in a study of control samples from healthy donors and cancer patients. Some clones are missing from TCRdb's copy, which holds only in-frame ones; the method was immunoSEQ multiplex PCR. Of 150,000 to 200,000 clones detected, roughly 88% appear once; the ten largest clones hold around 1.6%. Input material: blood. The receptors come from a man between 18 and 29 years old in good health. Each CDR3 is given with its conserved first and last residue. Each record gives: CDR3 DNA, CDR3 protein, V gene, D gene, clone size, J gene. A D gene is named only where the DNA matches it firmly. Some rows have no size entry. The others give once, few or many, or a class for an expanded clone.

CDR3nt: TGCGCCAGCAGCCAACATACGGCCCAAGGGTCCGAAGCTTTCTTT
CDR3aa: CASSQHTAQGSEAFF
v_gene: TRBV4-1
d_gene: .
abundance: .
j_gene: TRBJ1-1

CDR3nt: TGTGCCAGCAGCTTAGTCGCCAGGGCCACTGAAGCTTTCTTT
CDR3aa: CASSLVARATEAFF
v_gene: TRBV7-2
d_gene: .
abundance: .
j_gene: TRBJ1-1

CDR3nt: TGTGCCAGTAGGAGACTAGCGGGTTCCTACGAGCAGTACTTC
CDR3aa: CASRRLAGSYEQYF
v_gene: TRBV19
d_gene: TRBD2
abundance: .
j_gene: TRBJ2-7

CDR3nt: TGTGCCAGCAGTTTACAGGGTTCGAACACTGAAGCTTTCTTT
CDR3aa: CASSLQGSNTEAFF
v_gene: TRBV27
d_gene: .
abundance: once
j_gene: TRBJ1-1

CDR3nt: TGTGCCAGCAGCCGTAAGGTGGCAGGGGCGACGGTAAACTATGGCTACACCTTC
CDR3aa: CASSRKVAGATVNYGYTF
v_gene: TRBV27
d_gene: .
abundance: few
j_gene: TRBJ1-2

CDR3nt: TGTGCCAGCACCCGGGCGGAGGGCTACACCTTC
CDR3aa: CASTRAEGYTF
v_gene: TRBV12-3/TRBV12-4
d_gene: .
abundance: .
j_gene: TRBJ1-2

CDR3nt: TGTGCCAGCAGCTTGGGTGGGTCGTACAATGAGCAGTTCTTC
CDR3aa: CASSLGGSYNEQFF
v_gene: TRBV7-9
d_gene: .
abundance: .
j_gene: TRBJ2-1

CDR3nt: TGTGCCAGCAGCAAAGGGGGGGGCTCCAACCAAGATACGCAGTATTTT
CDR3aa: CASSKGGGSNQDTQYF
v_gene: TRBV21-1
d_gene: .
abundance: once
j_gene: TRBJ2-3

CDR3nt: TGTGCCAGCAGCCCGGGACTAGCGGGGGGGCAGGAAGAGCAGTTCTTC
CDR3aa: CASSPGLAGGQEEQFF
v_gene: TRBV7-2
d_gene: TRBD2
abundance: .
j_gene: TRBJ2-1

CDR3nt: TGTGCCACCACTCGCGGTCGGGGGACTGAAGCTTTCTTT
CDR3aa: CATTRGRGTEAFF
v_gene: TRBV24-1
d_gene: .
abundance: .
j_gene: TRBJ1-1

CDR3nt: TGTGCCAGCAGCCGGGATCTAAAAAGGCCACCCCTCCACTTT
CDR3aa: CASSRDLKRPPLHF
v_gene: TRBV28
d_gene: .
abundance: .
j_gene: TRBJ1-6

CDR3nt: TGCGCCAGCAGCCATGACCCCAGGGCGGCGGCCTACGAGCAGTACTTC
CDR3aa: CASSHDPRAAAYEQYF
v_gene: TRBV4-1
d_gene: .
abundance: .
j_gene: TRBJ2-7

CDR3nt: TGCGCCAGCAGCATCCGGGACGGTGCCTACGAGCAGTACTTC
CDR3aa: CASSIRDGAYEQYF
v_gene: TRBV5-1
d_gene: .
abundance: .
j_gene: TRBJ2-7

CDR3nt: TGTGCCAACCGACTAGCGGGAGAGACCCAGTACTTC
CDR3aa: CANRLAGETQYF
v_gene: TRBV7-2
d_gene: TRBD2
abundance: .
j_gene: TRBJ2-5

CDR3nt: TGTGCCAGCAGCGTTGGGGCCGGGGGGGCTTCACCCCTCCACTTT
CDR3aa: CASSVGAGGASPLHF
v_gene: TRBV5-5
d_gene: .
abundance: .
j_gene: TRBJ1-6

CDR3nt: TGCGCCACCAGGGTAGAGATCGACACCGGGGAGCTGTTTTTT
CDR3aa: CATRVEIDTGELFF
v_gene: TRBV10-2
d_gene: .
abundance: .
j_gene: TRBJ2-2

CDR3nt: TGTGCCAGTAGTATAGTCCTGACAAATGGGGAAGAGACCCAGTACTTC
CDR3aa: CASSIVLTNGEETQYF
v_gene: TRBV19
d_gene: .
abundance: .
j_gene: TRBJ2-5

CDR3nt: TGTGCCAGCAGCAAGGACAGAGTAAACACTGAAGCTTTCTTT
CDR3aa: CASSKDRVNTEAFF
v_gene: TRBV28
d_gene: .
abundance: .
j_gene: TRBJ1-1

CDR3nt: TGTGCCAGCAGAGGGGGGCTCAAGCAGCCCCAGCATTTT
CDR3aa: CASRGGLKQPQHF
v_gene: TRBV2
d_gene: .
abundance: few
j_gene: TRBJ1-5

CDR3nt: TGTGCCAGCAGTTTAGTTGAGGGGCTTTCCTACAATGAGCAGTTCTTC
CDR3aa: CASSLVEGLSYNEQFF
v_gene: TRBV28
d_gene: .
abundance: .
j_gene: TRBJ2-1

CDR3nt: TGTGCCAGCACCAAAGGGGGGGCAGGGGATTTCACTGAAGCTTTCTTT
CDR3aa: CASTKGGAGDFTEAFF
v_gene: TRBV7-9
d_gene: .
abundance: .
j_gene: TRBJ1-1

CDR3nt: TGTGCCAGCAGCCTAGGCGTCGGCACTGAAGCTTTCTTT
CDR3aa: CASSLGVGTEAFF
v_gene: TRBV5-6
d_gene: .
abundance: .
j_gene: TRBJ1-1

CDR3nt: TGTGCCAGCAAACTTGGGATGAACACCGGGGAGCTGTTTTTT
CDR3aa: CASKLGMNTGELFF
v_gene: TRBV27
d_gene: .
abundance: .
j_gene: TRBJ2-2

CDR3nt: TGTGCCAGCAGCCTGTGGGGGAACACTGAAGCTTTCTTT
CDR3aa: CASSLWGNTEAFF
v_gene: TRBV4-2
d_gene: .
abundance: .
j_gene: TRBJ1-1

CDR3nt: TGTGCCAGCAGTTTTTCGTCGACTGCAACTAATGAAAAACTGTTTTTT
CDR3aa: CASSFSSTATNEKLFF
v_gene: TRBV27
d_gene: .
abundance: .
j_gene: TRBJ1-4

CDR3nt: TGTGCCAGCAGCTTGGTAGGACAGGGGAACGGGGAGCTGTTTTTT
CDR3aa: CASSLVGQGNGELFF
v_gene: TRBV5-6
d_gene: TRBD1
abundance: .
j_gene: TRBJ2-2

CDR3nt: TGTGCCAGCAGCACCCTGGGGGATGAGCAGTTCTTC
CDR3aa: CASSTLGDEQFF
v_gene: TRBV7-2
d_gene: .
abundance: .
j_gene: TRBJ2-1

CDR3nt: TGTGCCAGCAGTTACAGGGGGAAGTCGAACACTGAAGCTTTCTTT
CDR3aa: CASSYRGKSNTEAFF
v_gene: TRBV6-5
d_gene: .
abundance: .
j_gene: TRBJ1-1

CDR3nt: TGTGCCAGCAGTTACATCGGGACAGGGGCTCGGACAGATACGCAGTATTTT
CDR3aa: CASSYIGTGARTDTQYF
v_gene: TRBV6-2/TRBV6-3
d_gene: TRBD1
abundance: .
j_gene: TRBJ2-3

CDR3nt: TGTGCCAGCAGCCGACTAGAGGGGGCAGATACGCAGTATTTT
CDR3aa: CASSRLEGADTQYF
v_gene: TRBV5-4
d_gene: .
abundance: few
j_gene: TRBJ2-3

CDR3nt: TGCGCCAGCAGCTTGGGGAATGGCGAGACCCAGTACTTC
CDR3aa: CASSLGNGETQYF
v_gene: TRBV5-1
d_gene: .
abundance: .
j_gene: TRBJ2-5

CDR3nt: TGTGCCAGTAGTCAAACCCACGACAGGATGGGGGCCAAAAACATTCAGTACTTC
CDR3aa: CASSQTHDRMGAKNIQYF
v_gene: TRBV19
d_gene: .
abundance: .
j_gene: TRBJ2-4

CDR3nt: TGTGCCAGCTCACCCCGGGTTAGCACTGAAGCTTTCTTT
CDR3aa: CASSPRVSTEAFF
v_gene: TRBV18
d_gene: .
abundance: .
j_gene: TRBJ1-1

CDR3nt: TGCGCCAGCAGCAACAGGGGGACTAATGAAAAACTGTTTTTT
CDR3aa: CASSNRGTNEKLFF
v_gene: TRBV4-1
d_gene: TRBD1
abundance: .
j_gene: TRBJ1-4